This T cell receptor (beta chain) was captured in a study of neurological immune-mediated disorders. The sorted libraries started from about a million CD4+ or CD8+ T cells. Study-level results: HTLV-1-associated myelopathy led in TCR clonal expansion, while multiple sclerosis ranked lowest, below healthy controls.

Germline CDR1 and CDR2: DFQATT and SNEGSKA (reference sequence). V was shortened by 7 bases and J by 2 bases, with 11 bases between the two germline ends. The CDR3 runs 13 residues. The cDNA was synthesized by 5'RACE incorporating 10-nucleotide random UMIs. One entry per CDR3 protein, called by TCRdb with MiXCR from the 5' RACE reads. Here the sample spans about 38,000 distinct CDR3 sequences, around 4.8% being singletons. This clonotype showed up many times. What it binds is unknown. The chain couples TRBV20-1 to TRBJ2-2; unclear D gene. Sequencing was done on a sample of CD4+ T cells from blood. This receptor was taken from a young man in good health. This CDR3 reads CSVPLGNTGELFF. In nucleotides, the CDR3 is TGCAGTGTCCCCTTGGGAAACACCGGGGAGCTGTTTTTT.